This T cell receptor (beta chain) was recovered during a study of blood T cell repertoires in COVID-19. Study-level background: Material from acute and convalescent COVID-19 was sourced from the United States, Italy and Spain. T cells, B-cell-depleted T cells, or PBMCs supplied cDNA or gDNA.

Measured with immunoSEQ multiplex PCR; TCRdb has only the in-frame clones, and not every one. The sample lists under 45,000 clones; roughly 80% were seen once. This CDR3 has 12 residues. The V end lost 3 bases, the J end lost 5 bases, and 8 bases lay between the germline ends. Per the germline V gene, CDR1 is GTSNPN and CDR2 is SVGIG (reference sequence). The source is a man aged 60-69 years with active COVID-19. The sequencing sample was made of peripheral blood. The chain carries TRBV30 and TRBJ1-5, with D possibly TRBD1 on 6 matching bases. The CDR3 sequence: CAWRQGHQPQHF. In DNA, the CDR3 is TGTGCCTGGAGGCAGGGGCATCAGCCCCAGCATTTT.